These T cell receptor beta chains were read from a single sample in a study of cytomegalovirus exposure and HLA in healthy donors. Assay used: immunoSEQ multiplex PCR; TCRdb lists only in-frame clones, some missing. The sample carries tens of thousands of clones, roughly 79% recorded once. Specimen: PBMCs. The receptor source for this set is a woman aged 30 to 39 in good health and CMV-seronegative. The CDR3 runs from the conserved cysteine through the conserved F or W. A D gene is named only where the DNA matches it firmly. Clone size is given for some rows only: seen once, a few or many times, or a class if the clone is expanded.

>TRBV19|TRBD1|TRBJ2-7|.
CASSFGTASYEQYF
TGTGCCAGTAGCTTCGGGACAGCCTCCTACGAGCAGTACTTC
>TRBV2|TRBD1|TRBJ2-7|few
CASSIRDRPTYEQYF
TGTGCCAGCAGTATACGGGACAGGCCCACCTACGAGCAGTACTTC
>TRBV5-1|.|TRBJ2-7|.
CASSLASGPYEQYF
TGCGCCAGCAGCTTGGCAAGCGGACCCTACGAGCAGTACTTC
>TRBV28|TRBD1|TRBJ1-5|few
CASSLGTAPRGRPQHF
TGTGCCAGCAGTTTAGGGACAGCCCCACGGGGTCGGCCCCAGCATTTT
>TRBV28|TRBD1|TRBJ1-2|.
CASSRTGPVRGYTF
TGTGCCAGCAGTAGGACAGGGCCAGTAAGGGGCTACACCTTC
>TRBV18|.|TRBJ2-5|.
CASSPVGLGLQTQYF
TGTGCCAGCTCACCAGTCGGGTTAGGTTTGCAGACCCAGTACTTC
>TRBV9|TRBD2|TRBJ2-5|.
CASSAGTSFQETQYF
TGTGCCAGCAGCGCCGGGACTAGCTTCCAAGAGACCCAGTACTTC
>TRBV6-1|.|TRBJ1-5|.
CASSASSGNSNQPQHF
TGTGCCAGCAGTGCTAGCAGTGGGAATAGCAATCAGCCCCAGCATTTT
>TRBV9|TRBD1|TRBJ2-7|few
CASSLAGQGANEQYF
TGTGCCAGCAGCCTAGCGGGACAGGGGGCCAACGAGCAGTACTTC
>TRBV29-1|.|TRBJ1-5|once
CSVGGLGTDQPQHF
TGCAGCGTCGGGGGGTTAGGCACCGATCAGCCCCAGCATTTT
>TRBV6-5|.|TRBJ2-7|.
CASGRTLNYEQYF
TGTGCCAGCGGGAGGACTCTTAATTACGAGCAGTACTTC
>TRBV7-5|.|TRBJ2-4|.
CARSPAWCSGTVKNIQYF
TGTGCCAGAAGCCCCGCCTGGTGTAGCGGGACGGTCAAAAACATTCAGTACTTC
>TRBV21-1|.|TRBJ2-6|once
CASSRVRSGRNSSGANVLTF
TGTGCCAGCAGCAGAGTCCGCAGCGGGAGGAATAGCTCTGGGGCCAACGTCCTGACTTTC
>TRBV10-3|TRBD1|TRBJ2-5|.
CATSDRDETQYF
TGTGCCACTTCGGACAGGGACGAGACCCAGTACTTC
>TRBV30|TRBD1|TRBJ2-7|.
CAWSVMLGQRYEQYF
TGTGCCTGGAGTGTGATGTTGGGACAGAGATACGAGCAGTACTTC
>TRBV25-1|.|TRBJ2-1|once
CASSEYSFRQHNEQFF
TGTGCCAGCAGTGAATATAGTTTCCGTCAACACAATGAGCAGTTCTTC
>TRBV5-1|.|TRBJ2-5|.
CASSLSRVEETQYF
TGCGCCAGCAGCTTGAGCAGGGTTGAGGAGACCCAGTACTTC
>TRBV5-1|.|TRBJ2-7|.
CASYRDSSYEQYF
TGCGCCAGCTACAGGGATTCCTCCTACGAGCAGTACTTC